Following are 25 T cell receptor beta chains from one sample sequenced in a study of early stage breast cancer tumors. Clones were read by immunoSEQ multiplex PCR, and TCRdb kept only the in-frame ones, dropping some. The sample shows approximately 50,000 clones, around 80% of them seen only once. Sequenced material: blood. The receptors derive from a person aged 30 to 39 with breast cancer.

In DNA form, the CDR3 reads TGTGCCAGTAGCCGACTAGCGGAGCCCTACGAGCAGTACTTC. This encodes CASSRLAEPYEQYF. The chain couples TRBV19 to TRBJ2-7, with 9 bases lining up with TRBD2. J lost 2 bases, V lost 6 bases, and 5 bases had no gene match. Germline lookup yields CDR1 LNHDA and CDR2 SQIVND (reference sequence). CDR3 size: 14 residues.

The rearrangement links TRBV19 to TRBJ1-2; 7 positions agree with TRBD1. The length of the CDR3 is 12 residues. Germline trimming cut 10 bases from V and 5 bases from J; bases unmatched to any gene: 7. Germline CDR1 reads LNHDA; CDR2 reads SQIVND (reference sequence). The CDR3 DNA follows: TGTGCCACAAACAGGGGATGGTATGGCTACACCTTC. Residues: CATNRGWYGYTF.

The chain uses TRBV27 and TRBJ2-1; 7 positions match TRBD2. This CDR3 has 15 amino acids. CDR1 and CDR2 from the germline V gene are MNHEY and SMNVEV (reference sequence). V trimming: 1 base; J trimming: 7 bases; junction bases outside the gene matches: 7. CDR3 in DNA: TGTGCCAGCAGTTTATTCCGGACTAGTTTGAATGAGCAGTTCTTC. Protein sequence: CASSLFRTSLNEQFF.

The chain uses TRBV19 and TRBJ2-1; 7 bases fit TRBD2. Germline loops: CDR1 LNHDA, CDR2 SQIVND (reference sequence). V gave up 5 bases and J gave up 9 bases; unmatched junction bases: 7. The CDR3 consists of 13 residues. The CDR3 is CASSFGGGTEQFF. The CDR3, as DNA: TGTGCCAGTAGTTTCGGCGGGGGTACTGAGCAGTTCTTC. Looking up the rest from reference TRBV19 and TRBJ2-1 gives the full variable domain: DGGITQSPKYLFRKEGQNVTLSCEQNLNHDAMYWYRQDPGQGLRLIYYSQIVNDFQKGDIAEGYSVSREKKESFPLTVTSAQKNPTAFYLCASSFGGGTEQFFGPGTRLTVL.

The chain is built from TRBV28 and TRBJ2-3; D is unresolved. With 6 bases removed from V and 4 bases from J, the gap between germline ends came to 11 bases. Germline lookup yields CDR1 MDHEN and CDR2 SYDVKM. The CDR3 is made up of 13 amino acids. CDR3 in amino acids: CASSSPQADTQYF. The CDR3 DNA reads TGTGCCAGCAGCTCCCCTCAGGCAGATACGCAGTATTTT.

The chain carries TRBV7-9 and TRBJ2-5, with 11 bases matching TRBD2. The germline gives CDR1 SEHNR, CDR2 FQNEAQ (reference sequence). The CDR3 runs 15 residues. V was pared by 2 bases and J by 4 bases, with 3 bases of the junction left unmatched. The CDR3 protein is CASSLLAGGPETQYF. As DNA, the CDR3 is TGTGCCAGCAGCTTATTAGCGGGAGGGCCAGAGACCCAGTACTTC.

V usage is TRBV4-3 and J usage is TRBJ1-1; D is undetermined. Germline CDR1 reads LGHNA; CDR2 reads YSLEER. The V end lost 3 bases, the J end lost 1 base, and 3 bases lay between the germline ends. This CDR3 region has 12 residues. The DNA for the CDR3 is TGCGCCAGCAGCCACGGGAACACTGAAGCTTTCTTT. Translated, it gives CASSHGNTEAFF.

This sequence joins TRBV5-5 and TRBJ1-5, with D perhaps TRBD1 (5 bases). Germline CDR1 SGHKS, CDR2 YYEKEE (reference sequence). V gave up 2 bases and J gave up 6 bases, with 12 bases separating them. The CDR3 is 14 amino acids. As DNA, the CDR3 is TGTGCCAGCAGCTTACGGGGGGACGGTCAGCCCCAGCATTTT. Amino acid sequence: CASSLRGDGQPQHF.

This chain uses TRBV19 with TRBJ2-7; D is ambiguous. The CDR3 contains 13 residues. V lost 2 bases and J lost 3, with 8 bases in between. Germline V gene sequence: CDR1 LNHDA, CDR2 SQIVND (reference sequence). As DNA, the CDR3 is TGTGCCAGTAGTATAAGGACGGACTACGAGCAGTACTTC. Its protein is CASSIRTDYEQYF.

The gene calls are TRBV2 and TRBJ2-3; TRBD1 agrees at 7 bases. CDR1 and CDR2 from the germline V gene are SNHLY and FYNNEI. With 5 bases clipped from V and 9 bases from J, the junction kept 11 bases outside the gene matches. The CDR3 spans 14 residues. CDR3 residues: CASSPDRDGQTQYF. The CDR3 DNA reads TGTGCCAGCAGTCCAGACAGGGACGGTCAAACGCAGTATTTT.

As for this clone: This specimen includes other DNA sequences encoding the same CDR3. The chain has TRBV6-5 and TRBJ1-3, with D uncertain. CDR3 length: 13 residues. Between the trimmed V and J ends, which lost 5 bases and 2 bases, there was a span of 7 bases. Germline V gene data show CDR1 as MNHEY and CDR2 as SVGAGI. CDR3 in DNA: TGTGCCAGCAGTAGTATTGCTGGAAACACCATATATTTT. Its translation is CASSSIAGNTIYF.

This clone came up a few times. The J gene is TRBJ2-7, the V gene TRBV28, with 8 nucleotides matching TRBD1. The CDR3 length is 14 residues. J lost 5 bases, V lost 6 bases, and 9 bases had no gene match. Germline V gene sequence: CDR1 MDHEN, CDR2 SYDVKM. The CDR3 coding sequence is TGTGCCAGCAGGGAGACAGGGGACCATGACGAGCAGTACTTC. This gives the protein CASRETGDHDEQYF.

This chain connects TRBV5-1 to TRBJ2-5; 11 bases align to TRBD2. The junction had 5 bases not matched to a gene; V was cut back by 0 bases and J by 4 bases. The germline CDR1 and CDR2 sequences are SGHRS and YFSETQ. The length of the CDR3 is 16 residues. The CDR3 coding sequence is TGCGCCAGCAGCTTGGAAACTAGCGGGAGAGGAGAGACCCAGTACTTC. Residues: CASSLETSGRGETQYF.

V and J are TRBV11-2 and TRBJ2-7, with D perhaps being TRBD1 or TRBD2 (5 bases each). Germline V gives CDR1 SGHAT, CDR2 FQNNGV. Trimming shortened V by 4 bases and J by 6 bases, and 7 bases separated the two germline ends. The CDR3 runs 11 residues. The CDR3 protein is CASSSRGEQYF. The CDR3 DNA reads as TGTGCCAGCAGCTCGAGGGGCGAGCAGTACTTC.

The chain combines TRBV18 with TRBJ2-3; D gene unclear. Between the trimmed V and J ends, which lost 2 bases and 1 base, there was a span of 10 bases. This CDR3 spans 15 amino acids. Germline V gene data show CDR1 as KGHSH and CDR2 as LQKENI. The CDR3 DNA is TGTGCCAGCTCACCAATGGGAAGCCGCACAGATACGCAGTATTTT. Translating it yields CASSPMGSRTDTQYF.

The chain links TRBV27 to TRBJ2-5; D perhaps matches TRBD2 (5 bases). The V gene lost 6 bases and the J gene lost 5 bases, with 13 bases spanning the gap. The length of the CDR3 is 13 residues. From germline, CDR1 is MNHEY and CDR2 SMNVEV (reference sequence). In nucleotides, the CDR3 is TGTGCCAGCAGGGAGGACGTGAGGGAGACCCAGTACTTC. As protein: CASREDVRETQYF.

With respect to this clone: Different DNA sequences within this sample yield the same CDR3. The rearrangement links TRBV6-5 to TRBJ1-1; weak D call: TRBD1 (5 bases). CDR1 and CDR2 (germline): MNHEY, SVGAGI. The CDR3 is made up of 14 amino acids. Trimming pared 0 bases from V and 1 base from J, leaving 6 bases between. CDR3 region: CASSYSGANTEAFF. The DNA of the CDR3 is TGTGCCAGCAGTTACTCTGGGGCGAACACTGAAGCTTTCTTT.

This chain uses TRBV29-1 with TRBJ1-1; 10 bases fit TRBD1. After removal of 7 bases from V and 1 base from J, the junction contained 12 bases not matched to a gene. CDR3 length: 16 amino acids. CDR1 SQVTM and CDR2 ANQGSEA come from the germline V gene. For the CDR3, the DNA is TGCAGCGGCTATCCGGGACAGGGGCGGAGGAACACTGAAGCTTTCTTT. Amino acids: CSGYPGQGRRNTEAFF.

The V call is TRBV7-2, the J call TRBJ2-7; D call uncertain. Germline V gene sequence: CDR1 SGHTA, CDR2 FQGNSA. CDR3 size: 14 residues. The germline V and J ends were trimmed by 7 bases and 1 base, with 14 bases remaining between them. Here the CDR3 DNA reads TGTGCCAGCACCCTGGGTGGCGCGTCCTACGAGCAGTACTTC. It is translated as CASTLGGASYEQYF.

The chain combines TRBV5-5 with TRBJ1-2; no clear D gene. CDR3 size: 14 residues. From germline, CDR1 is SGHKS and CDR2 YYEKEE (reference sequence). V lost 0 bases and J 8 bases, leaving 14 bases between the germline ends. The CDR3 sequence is CASSLEQPSAGYTF. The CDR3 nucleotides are TGTGCCAGCAGCTTGGAACAGCCTTCAGCGGGCTACACCTTC. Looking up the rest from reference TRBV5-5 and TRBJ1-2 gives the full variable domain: DAGVTQSPTHLIKTRGQQVTLRCSPISGHKSVSWYQQVLGQGPQFIFQYYEKEERGRGNFPDRFSARQFPNYSSELNVNALLLGDSALYLCASSLEQPSAGYTFGSGTRLTVV.

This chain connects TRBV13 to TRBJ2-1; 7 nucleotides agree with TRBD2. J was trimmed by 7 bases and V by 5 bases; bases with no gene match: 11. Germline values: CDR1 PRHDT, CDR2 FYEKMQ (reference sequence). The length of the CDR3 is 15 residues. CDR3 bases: TGTGCCAGCAGCCGCGGGAGTGCCGTGTTAAATGAGCAGTTCTTC. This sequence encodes CASSRGSAVLNEQFF.

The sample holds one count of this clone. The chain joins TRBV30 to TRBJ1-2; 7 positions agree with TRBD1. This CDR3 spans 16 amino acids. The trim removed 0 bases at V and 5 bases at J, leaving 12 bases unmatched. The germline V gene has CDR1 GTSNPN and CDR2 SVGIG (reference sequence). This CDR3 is CAWSVTTGHFGYGYTF. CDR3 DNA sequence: TGTGCCTGGAGTGTCACGACAGGGCACTTTGGGTATGGCTACACCTTC.

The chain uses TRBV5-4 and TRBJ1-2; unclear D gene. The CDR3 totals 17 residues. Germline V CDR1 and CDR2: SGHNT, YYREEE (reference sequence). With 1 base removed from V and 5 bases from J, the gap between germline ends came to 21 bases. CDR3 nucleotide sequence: TGTGCCAGCAGCTTGTTCCCCACAGAGGAGTCGATATATGGCTACACCTTC. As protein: CASSLFPTEESIYGYTF. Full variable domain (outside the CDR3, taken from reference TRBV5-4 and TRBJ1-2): ETGVTQSPTHLIKTRGQQVTLRCSSQSGHNTVSWYQQALGQGPQFIFQYYREEENGRGNFPPRFSGLQFPNYSSELNVNALELDDSALYLCASSLFPTEESIYGYTFGSGTRLTVV.

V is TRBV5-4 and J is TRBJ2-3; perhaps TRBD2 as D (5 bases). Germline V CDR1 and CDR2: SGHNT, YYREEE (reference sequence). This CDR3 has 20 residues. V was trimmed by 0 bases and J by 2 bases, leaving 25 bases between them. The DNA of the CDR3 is TGTGCCAGCAGCTTGGCCCTTTCGTCCTCGAGGCGAGGGTACACAGATACGCAGTATTTT. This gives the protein CASSLALSSSRRGYTDTQYF.

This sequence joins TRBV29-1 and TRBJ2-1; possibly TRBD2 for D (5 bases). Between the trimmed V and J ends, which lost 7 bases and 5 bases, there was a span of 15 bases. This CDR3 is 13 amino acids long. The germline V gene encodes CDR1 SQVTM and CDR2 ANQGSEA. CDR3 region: CSASSSGNNEQFF. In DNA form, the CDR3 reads TGCAGCGCCAGCTCCTCCGGGAACAATGAGCAGTTCTTC.